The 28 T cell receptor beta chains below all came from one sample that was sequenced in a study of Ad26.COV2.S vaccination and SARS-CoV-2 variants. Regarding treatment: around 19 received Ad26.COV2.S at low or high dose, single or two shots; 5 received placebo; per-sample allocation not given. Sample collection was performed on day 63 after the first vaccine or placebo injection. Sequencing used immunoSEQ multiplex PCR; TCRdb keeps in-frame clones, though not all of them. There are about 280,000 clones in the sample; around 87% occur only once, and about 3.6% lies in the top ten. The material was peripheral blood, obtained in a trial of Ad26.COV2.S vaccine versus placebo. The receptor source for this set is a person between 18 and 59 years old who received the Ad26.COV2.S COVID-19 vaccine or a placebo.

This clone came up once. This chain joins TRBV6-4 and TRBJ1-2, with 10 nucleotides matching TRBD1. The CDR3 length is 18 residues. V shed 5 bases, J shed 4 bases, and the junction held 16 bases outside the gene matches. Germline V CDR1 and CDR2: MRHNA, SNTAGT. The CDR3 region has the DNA TGTGCCAGCAGTCCACTCTTCGGACAGGGGGGCCGAGGCTATGGCTACACCTTC. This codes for CASSPLFGQGGRGYGYTF.

Written as DNA, the CDR3 is TGTGCCAGCAGCGCCACAGGGGACGGGGAGCTGTTTTTT. It specifies CASSATGDGELFF. The chain employs TRBV5-4 and TRBJ2-2, with TRBD1 identical over 7 bases. Per germline, CDR1 SGHNT and CDR2 YYREEE (reference sequence). This CDR3 is 13 amino acids long. The V gene end was trimmed by 4 bases and the J gene end by 7 bases; junction bases not matched to a gene: 4.

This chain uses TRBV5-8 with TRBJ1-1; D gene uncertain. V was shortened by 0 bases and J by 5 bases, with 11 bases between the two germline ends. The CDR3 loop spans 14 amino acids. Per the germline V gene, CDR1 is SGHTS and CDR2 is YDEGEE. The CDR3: CASSLASVRTEAFF. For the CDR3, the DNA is TGTGCCAGCAGCTTGGCCTCGGTTAGGACTGAAGCTTTCTTT.

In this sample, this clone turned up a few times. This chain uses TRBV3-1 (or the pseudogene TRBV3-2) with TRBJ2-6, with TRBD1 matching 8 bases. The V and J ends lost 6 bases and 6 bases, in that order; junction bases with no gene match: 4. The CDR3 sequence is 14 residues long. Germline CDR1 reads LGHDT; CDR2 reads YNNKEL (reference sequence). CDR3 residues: CASSQTGEANVLTF. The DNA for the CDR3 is TGTGCCAGCAGTCAGACAGGGGAGGCCAACGTCCTGACTTTC.

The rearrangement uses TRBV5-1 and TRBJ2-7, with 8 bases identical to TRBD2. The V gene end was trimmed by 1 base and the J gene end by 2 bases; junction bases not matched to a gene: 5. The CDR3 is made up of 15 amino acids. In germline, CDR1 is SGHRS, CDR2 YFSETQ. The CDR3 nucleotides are TGCGCCAGCAGCTTGACCGGCGGGGGGCCCTACGAGCAGTACTTC. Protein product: CASSLTGGGPYEQYF.

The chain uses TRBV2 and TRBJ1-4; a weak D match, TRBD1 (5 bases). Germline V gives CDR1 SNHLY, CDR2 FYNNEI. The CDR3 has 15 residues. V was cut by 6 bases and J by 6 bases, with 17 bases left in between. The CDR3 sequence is CASSVGHPGDEKLFF. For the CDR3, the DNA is TGTGCCAGCAGCGTTGGACACCCGGGGGATGAAAAACTGTTTTTT. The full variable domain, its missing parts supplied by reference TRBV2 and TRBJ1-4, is EPEVTQTPSHQVTQMGQEVILRCVPISNHLYFYWYRQILGQKVEFLVSFYNNEISEKSEIFDDQFSVERPDGSNFTLKIRSTKLEDSAMYFCASSVGHPGDEKLFFGSGTQLSVL.

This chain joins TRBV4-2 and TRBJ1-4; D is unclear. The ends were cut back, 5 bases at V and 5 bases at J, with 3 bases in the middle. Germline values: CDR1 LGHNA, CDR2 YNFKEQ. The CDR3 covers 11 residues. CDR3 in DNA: TGTGCCAGCAGCTCAAATGAAAAACTGTTTTTT. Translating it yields CASSSNEKLFF.

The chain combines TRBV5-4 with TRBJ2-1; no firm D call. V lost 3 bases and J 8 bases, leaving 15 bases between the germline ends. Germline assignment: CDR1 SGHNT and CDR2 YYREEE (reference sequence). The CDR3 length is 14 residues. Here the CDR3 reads CASSSHVLVDEQFF. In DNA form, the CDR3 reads TGTGCCAGCAGCTCTCACGTTTTGGTCGATGAGCAGTTCTTC.

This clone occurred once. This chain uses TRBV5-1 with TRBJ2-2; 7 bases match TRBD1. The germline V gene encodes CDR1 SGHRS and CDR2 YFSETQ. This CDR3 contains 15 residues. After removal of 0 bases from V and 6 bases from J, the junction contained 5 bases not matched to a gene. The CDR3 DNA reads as TGCGCCAGCAGCTTGGAAGGGGGCGCGTCCGGGGAGCTGTTTTTT. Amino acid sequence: CASSLEGGASGELFF. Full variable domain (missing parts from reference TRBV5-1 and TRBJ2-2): KAGVTQTPRYLIKTRGQQVTLSCSPISGHRSVSWYQQTPGQGLQFLFEYFSETQRNKGNFPGRFSGRQFSNSRSEMNVSTLELGDSALYLCASSLEGGASGELFFGEGSRLTVL.

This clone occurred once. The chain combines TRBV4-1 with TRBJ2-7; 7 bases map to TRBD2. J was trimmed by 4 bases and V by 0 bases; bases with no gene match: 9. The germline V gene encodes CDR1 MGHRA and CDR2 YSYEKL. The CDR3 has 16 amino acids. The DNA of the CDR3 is TGCGCCAGCAGCCAAGAATACGGTAGCGGGCAATACGAGCAGTACTTC. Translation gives CASSQEYGSGQYEQYF.

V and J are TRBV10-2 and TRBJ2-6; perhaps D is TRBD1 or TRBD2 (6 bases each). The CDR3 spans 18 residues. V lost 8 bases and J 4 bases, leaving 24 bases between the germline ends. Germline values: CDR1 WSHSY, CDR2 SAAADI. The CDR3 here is CASPGGGLAPLGANVLTF. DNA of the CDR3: TGCGCCAGCCCCGGTGGGGGGCTCGCTCCGCTAGGGGCCAACGTCCTGACTTTC.

CDR3 loop: CASSDRGQTEKLFF. The DNA of the CDR3 is TGTGCCAGCAGTGACAGGGGACAGACTGAAAAACTGTTTTTT. V is TRBV2 and J is TRBJ1-4; 7 bases are shared with TRBD1. Per the germline V gene, CDR1 is SNHLY and CDR2 is FYNNEI. CDR3 length equals 14 residues. V lost 3 bases, J lost 7 bases, and 5 bases stayed unmatched. Looking up the rest from reference TRBV2 and TRBJ1-4 gives the full variable domain: EPEVTQTPSHQVTQMGQEVILRCVPISNHLYFYWYRQILGQKVEFLVSFYNNEISEKSEIFDDQFSVERPDGSNFTLKIRSTKLEDSAMYFCASSDRGQTEKLFFGSGTQLSVL.

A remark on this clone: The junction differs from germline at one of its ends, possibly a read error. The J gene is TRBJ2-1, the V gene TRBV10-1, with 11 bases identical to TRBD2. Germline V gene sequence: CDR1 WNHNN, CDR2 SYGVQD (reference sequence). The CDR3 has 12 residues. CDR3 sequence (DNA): TGCGCCAGCGGATTAGCGGGAGGGCCAGTGATCTTC. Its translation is CASGLAGGPVIF.

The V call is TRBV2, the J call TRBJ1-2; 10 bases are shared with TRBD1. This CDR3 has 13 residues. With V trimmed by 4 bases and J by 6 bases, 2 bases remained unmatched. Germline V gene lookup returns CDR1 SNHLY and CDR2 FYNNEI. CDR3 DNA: TGTGCCAGCAGTGGACAGGGGGCGCATGGCTACACCTTC. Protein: CASSGQGAHGYTF.

CDR3 in amino acids: CASSLDKLGEQYF. The CDR3 nucleotides are TGTGCCAGCAGCTTAGACAAGCTGGGGGAGCAGTACTTC. The chain employs TRBV11-2 and TRBJ2-7, with D unclear. The ends were cut back, 0 bases at V and 7 bases at J, with 10 bases in the middle. Per the germline V gene, CDR1 is SGHAT and CDR2 is FQNNGV. The CDR3 is 13 amino acids.

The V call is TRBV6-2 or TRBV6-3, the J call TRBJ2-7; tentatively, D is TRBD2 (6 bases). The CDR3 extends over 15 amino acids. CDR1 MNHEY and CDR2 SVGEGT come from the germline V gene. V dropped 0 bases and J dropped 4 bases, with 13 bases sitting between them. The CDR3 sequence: CASSYSRAGIYEQYF. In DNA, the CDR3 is TGTGCCAGCAGTTACTCGAGGGCGGGAATTTACGAGCAGTACTTC.

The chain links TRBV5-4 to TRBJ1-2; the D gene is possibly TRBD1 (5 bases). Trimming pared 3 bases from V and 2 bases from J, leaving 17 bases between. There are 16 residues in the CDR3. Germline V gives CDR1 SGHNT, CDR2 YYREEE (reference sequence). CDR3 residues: CASSSGGKTPNYGYTF. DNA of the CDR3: TGTGCCAGCAGCTCCGGGGGGAAAACACCGAACTATGGCTACACCTTC. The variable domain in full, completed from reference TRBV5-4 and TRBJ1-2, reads ETGVTQSPTHLIKTRGQQVTLRCSSQSGHNTVSWYQQALGQGPQFIFQYYREEENGRGNFPPRFSGLQFPNYSSELNVNALELDDSALYLCASSSGGKTPNYGYTFGSGTRLTVV.

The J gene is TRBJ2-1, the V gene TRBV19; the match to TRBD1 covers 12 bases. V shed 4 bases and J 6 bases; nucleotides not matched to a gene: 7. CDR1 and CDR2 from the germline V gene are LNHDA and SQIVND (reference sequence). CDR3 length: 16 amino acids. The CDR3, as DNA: TGTGCCAGTAGTACCCCGGGACAGGGGGCTGGCAATGAGCAGTTCTTC. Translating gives CASSTPGQGAGNEQFF. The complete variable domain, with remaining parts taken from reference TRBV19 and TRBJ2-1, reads DGGITQSPKYLFRKEGQNVTLSCEQNLNHDAMYWYRQDPGQGLRLIYYSQIVNDFQKGDIAEGYSVSREKKESFPLTVTSAQKNPTAFYLCASSTPGQGAGNEQFFGPGTRLTVL.

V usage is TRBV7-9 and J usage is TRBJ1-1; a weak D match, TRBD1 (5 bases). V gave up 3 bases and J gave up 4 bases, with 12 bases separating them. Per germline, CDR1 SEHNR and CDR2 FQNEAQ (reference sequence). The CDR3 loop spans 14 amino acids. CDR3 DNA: TGTGCCAGCAGCTTTTCCGATAGGGGCACTGAAGCTTTCTTT. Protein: CASSFSDRGTEAFF.

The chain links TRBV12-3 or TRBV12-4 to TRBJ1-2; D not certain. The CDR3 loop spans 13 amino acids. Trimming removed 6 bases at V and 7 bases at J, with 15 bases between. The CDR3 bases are TGTGCCAGCAGACCCCCGGGAGACGGTGGCTACACCTTC. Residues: CASRPPGDGGYTF.

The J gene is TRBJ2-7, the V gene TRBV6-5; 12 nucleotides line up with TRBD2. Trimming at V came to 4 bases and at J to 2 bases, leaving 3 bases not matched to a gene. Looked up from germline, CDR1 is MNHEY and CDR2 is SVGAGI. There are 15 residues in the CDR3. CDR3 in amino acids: CASSSTSGSTYEQYF. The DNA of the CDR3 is TGTGCCAGCAGTTCGACTAGCGGGAGCACCTACGAGCAGTACTTC.

CDR3: CASSQDIQAMRGYTF. In DNA form, the CDR3 reads TGCGCCAGCAGCCAAGATATACAGGCCATGAGAGGCTACACCTTC. V usage is TRBV4-1 and J usage is TRBJ1-2; tentative D call: TRBD1 (5 bases). With 0 bases removed from V and 8 bases from J, the gap between germline ends came to 16 bases. Looked up from germline, CDR1 is MGHRA and CDR2 is YSYEKL. CDR3 size: 15 residues.

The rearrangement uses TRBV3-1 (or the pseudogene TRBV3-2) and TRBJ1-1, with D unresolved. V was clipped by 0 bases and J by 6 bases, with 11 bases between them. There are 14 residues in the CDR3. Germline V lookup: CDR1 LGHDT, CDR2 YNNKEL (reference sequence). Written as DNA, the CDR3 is TGTGCCAGCAGCCAAGAAATGGGCGGTGCTGAAGCTTTCTTT. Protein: CASSQEMGGAEAFF.

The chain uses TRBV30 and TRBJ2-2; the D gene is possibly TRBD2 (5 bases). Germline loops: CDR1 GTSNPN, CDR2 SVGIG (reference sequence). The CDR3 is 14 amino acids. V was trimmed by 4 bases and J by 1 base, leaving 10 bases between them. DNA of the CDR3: TGTGCCTGGAATCCAGGACTGAACACCGGGGAGCTGTTTTTT. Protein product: CAWNPGLNTGELFF.

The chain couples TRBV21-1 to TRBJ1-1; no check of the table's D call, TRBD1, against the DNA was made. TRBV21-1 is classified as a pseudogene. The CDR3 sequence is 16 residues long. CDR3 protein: CASSNTGTKRRTEAFF. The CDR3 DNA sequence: TGTGCCAGCAGCAATACCGGGACAAAAAGGCGGACTGAAGCTTTCTTT.

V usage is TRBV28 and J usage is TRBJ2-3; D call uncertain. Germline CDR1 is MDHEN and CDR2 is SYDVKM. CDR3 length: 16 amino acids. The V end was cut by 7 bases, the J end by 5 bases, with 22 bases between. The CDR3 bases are TGTGCCAGCACCGTCCTAGGGAATAGCATTCTAGATACGCAGTATTTT. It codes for CASTVLGNSILDTQYF.

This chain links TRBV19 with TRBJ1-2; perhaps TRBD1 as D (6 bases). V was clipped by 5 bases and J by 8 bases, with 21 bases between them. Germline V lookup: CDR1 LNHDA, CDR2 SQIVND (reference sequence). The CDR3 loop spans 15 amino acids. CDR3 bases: TGTGCCAGTAGTCAACAGGGTACCACGGCGGAGGGCTACACCTTC. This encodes CASSQQGTTAEGYTF.

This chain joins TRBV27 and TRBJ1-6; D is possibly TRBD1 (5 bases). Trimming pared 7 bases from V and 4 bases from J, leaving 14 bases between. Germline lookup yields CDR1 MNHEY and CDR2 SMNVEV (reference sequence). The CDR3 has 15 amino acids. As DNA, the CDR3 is TGTGCCAGCACTCCCCTCAGGGATTATAATTCACCCCTCCACTTT. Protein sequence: CASTPLRDYNSPLHF.